The source of this T cell receptor (beta chain) is a study of blood T cell repertoires in COVID-19. TCRdb's table, derived via immunoSEQ multiplex PCR, lists solely in-frame clones and lacks some. The sample lists about 200,000 clones, less than 90% occurring once. Germline CDR1 is MDHEN and CDR2 is SYDVKM. Unmatched junction bases numbered 9, after V lost 8 bases and J lost 2 bases. CDR3 length: 15 residues. The source is a middle-aged man with active or convalescent COVID-19. The chain employs TRBV28 and TRBJ1-3, with 7 bases matching TRBD1. The sample taken for sequencing was peripheral blood. CDR3 sequence (DNA): TGTGCCAGCTGGACCGTCCAGGGGGCTGGAAACACCATATATTTT. As protein: CASWTVQGAGNTIYF.